This T cell receptor (beta chain) was recorded in a study of Graves' ophthalmopathy and Graves' hyperthyroidism. Amplification of TCR beta CDR3 regions used RNA transcripts. Second-round multiplex PCR came after first-round RT-PCR with HTBI primers. TCRdb independently ran MiXCR on the multiplex PCR reads; one entry per CDR3 protein. The sample contains 900,000 to 1,200,000 distinct CDR3 sequences, about two fifths of which appear only once. CDR3 length equals 13 residues. V lost 2 bases to trimming and J lost 4 bases, with 9 bases between them. Material for sequencing was peripheral blood or thyroid tissue (not recorded which). The gene calls are TRBV12-3 or TRBV12-4 and TRBJ2-7; no firm D call. The receptor was isolated from an adult man with Graves' hyperthyroidism. The CDR3 DNA reads as TGTGCCAGCAGTTTAATGGGAACGTACGAGCAGTACTTC. Its protein product is CASSLMGTYEQYF.